What follows describes a single TCR beta chain. This entry comes from a study of T cell changes during pregnancy in multiple sclerosis. Between the trimmed V and J ends, which lost 3 bases and 2 bases, there was a span of 4 bases. Germline-derived CDR1 and CDR2 are SSHAT and FNYEAQ (reference sequence). The CDR3 covers 13 residues. Profiling relied on immunoSEQ multiplex PCR, and the TCRdb table lists in-frame clones only, not all of them. The table lists tens of thousands of clones, under 95% of them singletons. The chain couples TRBV7-7 to TRBJ2-2; unclear D gene. This TCR derives from a female donor with multiple sclerosis, enrolled in a pregnancy study. Sequenced material: CD4+ T cells from peripheral blood mononuclear cells, taken in the second trimester of pregnancy. Here the CDR3 reads CASSFGNTGELFF. The DNA of the CDR3 is TGTGCCAGCAGCTTTGGCAACACCGGGGAGCTGTTTTTT.